Each of the 13 T cell receptor beta chains below was sequenced from the same sample in a study of T cells in Graves' hyperthyroidism and ophthalmopathy. Amplified TCR beta CDR3 regions derived from RNA transcripts. A set of HTBI primers served as the primers for a first-round RT-PCR of the TCR CDR3. One entry per CDR3 protein results from TCRdb running MiXCR on the multiplex PCR reads. Among approximately 720,000 distinct CDR3 sequences, about 17% were seen once, and the ten largest hold around 17%. Sequencing was performed on blood. The receptor set was obtained from a woman in her forties or fifties with Graves' hyperthyroidism that later progressed to Graves' ophthalmopathy.

This clonotype was counted at least ten times. The V gene is TRBV6-1, the J gene TRBJ2-2; TRBD1 matches at 11 bases. Trimming cost V 2 bases and J 5 bases; bases outside gene matches: 13. Germline lookup yields CDR1 MNHNS and CDR2 SASEGT. The CDR3 has 19 residues. In DNA, the CDR3 is TGTGCCAGCAGTGAATCACGGACAGGGGGCTTCCGCAGGACCGGGGAGCTGTTTTTT. Translation gives CASSESRTGGFRRTGELFF.

This clonotype showed up just a few times. The chain links TRBV9 to TRBJ2-3; 13 bases map to TRBD2. V trimming: 0 bases; J trimming: 6 bases; junction bases outside the gene matches: 4. The germline V gene encodes CDR1 SGDLS and CDR2 YYNGEE. The CDR3 is 16 amino acids. The CDR3, as DNA: TGTGCCAGCAGCGTAGGGACTAGCGGGGGTTTTGATACGCAGTATTTT. Translating gives CASSVGTSGGFDTQYF.

This clonotype was observed at least ten times. The CDR3 loop is CASSLASPGTSTDTQYF. DNA for the CDR3: TGTGCCAGCAGCTTAGCCTCCCCCGGGACTAGCACAGATACGCAGTATTTT. The chain couples TRBV11-2 to TRBJ2-3; D perhaps matches TRBD2 (6 bases). V was shortened by 1 base and J by 0 bases, with 14 bases between the two germline ends. Germline lookup yields CDR1 SGHAT and CDR2 FQNNGV. This CDR3 spans 17 amino acids.

The genes are TRBV7-6 and TRBJ1-2; D not resolved. V lost 6 bases to trimming and J lost 3 bases, with 11 bases between them. There are 13 residues in the CDR3. Looked up from germline, CDR1 is SGHVS and CDR2 is FNYEAQ. The CDR3 region is CASSPSYDYGYTF. The CDR3 DNA reads as TGTGCCAGCAGTCCCAGTTACGACTATGGCTACACCTTC.

This clonotype has ten or more counts. This rearrangement joins TRBV2 to TRBJ2-1; 7 nucleotides line up with TRBD1. Trimming removed 3 bases from V and 4 bases from J; junction bases left unmatched: 6. CDR1 and CDR2 (germline): SNHLY, FYNNEI. This CDR3 comprises 15 residues. This CDR3 is CASSESRGYYNEQFF. CDR3 bases: TGTGCCAGCAGTGAGAGCAGGGGGTATTACAATGAGCAGTTCTTC.

This clonotype turned up a few times. The chain joins TRBV6-1 to TRBJ1-1; no definite D call. The V end was cut by 6 bases, the J end by 7 bases, with 15 bases between. This CDR3 contains 13 residues. Germline V CDR1 and CDR2: MNHNS, SASEGT. The CDR3 loop reads CASRPTFEFEAFF. The CDR3 DNA sequence: TGTGCCAGCAGGCCGACCTTCGAATTTGAAGCTTTCTTT.

The chain recombines TRBV12-3 or TRBV12-4 with TRBJ2-5; TRBD2 is a possible D gene (6 bases). The CDR3 has 13 residues. V lost 2 bases, J lost 6 bases, and 10 bases lay in between. The CDR3 here is CASSLMEGKTQYF. The CDR3 nucleotides are TGTGCCAGCAGTTTAATGGAGGGCAAGACCCAGTACTTC.

The sample holds many counts of this clonotype. Mismatch with germline at one junction end may stem from a read error. This CDR3 is CASSLAGGQYNEQFF. CDR3 bases: TGCGCCAGCAGCTTAGCGGGGGGCCAGTACAATGAGCAGTTCTTC. The chain joins TRBV27 to TRBJ2-1; 10 nucleotides align to TRBD2. This CDR3 spans 15 amino acids. From germline, CDR1 is MNHEY and CDR2 SMNVEV (reference sequence).

J is TRBJ2-7 and V is TRBV7-9, with 7 bases identical to TRBD1. This CDR3 region has 13 residues. From germline, CDR1 is SEHNR and CDR2 FQNEAQ (reference sequence). Trimming took 5 bases from V and 5 from J; bases not matched to a gene: 6. In DNA form, the CDR3 reads TGTGCCAGCAGCCCGAGTGACAGGGACGAGCAGTACTTC. Translating gives CASSPSDRDEQYF.

This clonotype was counted ten times or more. The V gene is TRBV6-5, the J gene TRBJ2-7; D ambiguous. V lost 0 bases and J 2 bases, leaving 5 bases between the germline ends. There are 13 residues in the CDR3. Per germline, CDR1 MNHEY and CDR2 SVGAGI. The CDR3 DNA is TGTGCCAGCAGTTACTCATGGACCTACGAGCAGTACTTC. Translating gives CASSYSWTYEQYF.

A few counts support this clonotype. The V and J genes are TRBV5-6 and TRBJ2-2; TRBD1 matches at 10 bases. Germline V gene data show CDR1 as SGHDT and CDR2 as YYEEEE. The CDR3 extends over 15 amino acids. The J segment lost 6 bases and the V segment lost 6 bases, leaving 8 bases of the junction unmatched. The CDR3 sequence: CASTETGGKAGELFF. The DNA for the CDR3 is TGTGCCAGCACCGAGACAGGGGGCAAGGCCGGGGAGCTGTTTTTT.

This clonotype turned up a few times. The chain is built from TRBV10-1 and TRBJ2-3, with 9 bases matching TRBD2. The CDR3 consists of 15 residues. Unmatched junction bases numbered 11, after V lost 8 bases and J lost 5 bases. Germline-derived CDR1 and CDR2 are WNHNN and SYGVQD (reference sequence). For the CDR3, the DNA is TGCGCCAGCGGGGTAGCGGGGGACAGTCAAGATACGCAGTATTTT. Residues: CASGVAGDSQDTQYF.

There are many counts of this clonotype. The chain links TRBV7-9 to TRBJ2-2; no definite D call. Per the germline V gene, CDR1 is SEHNR and CDR2 is FQNEAQ (reference sequence). There are 16 residues in the CDR3. Trimming left V 1 base short and J 0 bases short, with 9 bases between. Written as DNA, the CDR3 is TGTGCCAGCAGCTTAGTCGCGCAGGCGAACACCGGGGAGCTGTTTTTT. Translation gives CASSLVAQANTGELFF.